A single sample gave rise to the 20 T cell receptor beta chains below, sequenced in a study of vaccination and CD4 T cells after COVID-19. These TCRs' antigens remain unknown. Cultured CD4+ T-cell DNA underwent Oncomine TCR Beta short-read sequencing. TCRdb re-derived calls from the PCR reads in MiXCR, one entry per CDR3 protein. The sample holds about 14,000 distinct CDR3 sequences, about 60% seen once. The treatment was: 10-day PBMC culture with coronavirus spike peptide pools or control peptides (ViraFEST assay). The sequenced sample consisted of CD4+ T cells from blood, cultured in vitro. These receptor sequences come from a human donor who had recovered from COVID-19.

This chain links TRBV6-7 with TRBJ2-7, with D maybe TRBD1 (6 bases). TRBV6-7 is assigned to the ORF class and has an uncertain function. V was clipped by 7 bases and J by 2 bases, with 18 bases between them. CDR3 length equals 15 residues. In nucleotides, the CDR3 is TGTGCCAGCATTTCCGAATGGACAGATACCTACGAGCAGTACTTC. This encodes CASISEWTDTYEQYF.

The chain links TRBV5-1 to TRBJ1-2; a possible D gene is TRBD1 (6 bases). The CDR3 spans 15 residues. Germline CDR1 SGHRS, CDR2 YFSETQ. Trimming pared 0 bases from V and 6 bases from J, leaving 15 bases between. The CDR3 here is CASSLEGTPRHGYTF. Written as DNA, the CDR3 is TGCGCCAGCAGCTTGGAGGGGACACCCCGCCATGGCTACACCTTC.

The CDR3 nucleotides are TGTGCCAGCAGTGTGCAGGGGAACTATGGCTACACCTTC. It encodes CASSVQGNYGYTF. The J gene is TRBJ1-2, the V gene TRBV6-1; D is possibly TRBD1 (6 bases). V dropped 4 bases and J dropped 2 bases, with 8 bases sitting between them. The CDR3 is made up of 13 amino acids. Germline values: CDR1 MNHNS, CDR2 SASEGT.

The rearrangement uses TRBV4-2 and TRBJ1-5, with D hard to call. CDR3 size: 13 residues. CDR1 is LGHNA, CDR2 YNFKEQ, per germline. Trimming stripped 1 base from V and 7 bases from J, with 8 bases between. The CDR3 DNA follows: TGTGCCAGCAGCCAAGGGAGCGAGCAGCCCCAGCATTTT. This translates into CASSQGSEQPQHF.

The rearrangement uses TRBV29-1 and TRBJ1-5, with D hard to call. Per germline, CDR1 SQVTM and CDR2 ANQGSEA. This CDR3 region has 14 residues. V was trimmed by 4 bases and J by 2 bases, leaving 12 bases between them. The CDR3 DNA sequence: TGCAGCGTTGTCGATGGGGTAGGCAATCAGCCCCAGCATTTT. Its protein product is CSVVDGVGNQPQHF.

The chain has TRBV12-3 or TRBV12-4 and TRBJ1-1; 11 positions agree with TRBD1. The CDR3 consists of 13 residues. Germline trimming cut 6 bases from V and 6 bases from J; bases unmatched to any gene: 3. CDR3 coding DNA: TGTGCCAGCAGGGGGACAGGGGGGGCTGAAGCTTTCTTT. It is translated as CASRGTGGAEAFF.

The CDR3 DNA follows: TGTGCCTGGAGTACTACAGATACGCAGTATTTT. Amino acid sequence: CAWSTTDTQYF. This chain uses TRBV30 with TRBJ2-3, with D uncertain. The CDR3 covers 11 residues. The V gene's germline CDR1 is GTSNPN and CDR2 SVGIG (reference sequence). V lost 2 bases, J lost 3 bases, and 3 bases lay in between. Full variable domain (outside the CDR3, taken from reference TRBV30 and TRBJ2-3): SQTIHQWPATLVQPVGSPLSLECTVEGTSNPNLYWYRQAAGRGLQLLFYSVGIGQISSEVPQNLSASRPQDRQFILSSKKLLLSDSGFYLCAWSTTDTQYFGPGTRLTVL.

The chain carries TRBV20-1 and TRBJ1-2; no clear D gene. The CDR3 extends over 13 amino acids. V lost 6 bases to trimming and J lost 7 bases, with 18 bases between them. The germline gives CDR1 DFQATT, CDR2 SNEGSKA (reference sequence). CDR3 residues: CSAPLTLVSGYTF. CDR3 nucleotide sequence: TGCAGTGCCCCCCTAACACTTGTCTCTGGCTACACCTTC.

This clonotype was seen once. The V and J genes are TRBV6-7 and TRBJ2-7; TRBD1 aligns across 8 bases. TRBV6-7 is marked as an open reading frame, function uncertain. There are 16 residues in the CDR3. V shed 6 bases and J 4 bases; nucleotides not matched to a gene: 14. As DNA, the CDR3 is TGTGCCAGCAGCCAAGCCGATCAGGGGGCCTCATACGAGCAGTACTTC. Protein product: CASSQADQGASYEQYF.

V usage is TRBV7-9 and J usage is TRBJ2-2; TRBD2 matches 10 bases. This CDR3 region has 21 residues. Trimming cost V 5 bases and J 0 bases; bases outside gene matches: 18. Germline V gene data show CDR1 as SEHNR and CDR2 as FQNEAQ (reference sequence). The CDR3, as DNA: TGTGCCAGCAGCCGTCCCAAACTGAGGTCTAGCGGGAGCGCGAACACCGGGGAGCTGTTTTTT. This sequence encodes CASSRPKLRSSGSANTGELFF.

This clonotype occurred a few times. V is TRBV24-1 and J is TRBJ1-2; D remains unclear. The CDR3 loop spans 14 amino acids. In germline, CDR1 is KGHDR, CDR2 SFDVKD. The germline V and J ends were trimmed by 7 bases and 4 bases, with 15 bases remaining between them. The CDR3 DNA sequence: TGTGCCACCAGCGACACCGGGCTTGGCTATGGCTACACCTTC. Protein sequence: CATSDTGLGYGYTF.

The rearrangement links TRBV28 to TRBJ1-3; 8 nucleotides line up with TRBD1. Germline CDR1 MDHEN, CDR2 SYDVKM. CDR3 length: 14 residues. V shed 11 bases, J shed 5 bases, and the junction held 11 bases outside the gene matches. CDR3 coding DNA: TGTGCCCATTCCCGGACAGGGAATAGAAACACCATATATTTT. It is translated as CAHSRTGNRNTIYF. The full variable domain, rest sourced from reference TRBV28 and TRBJ1-3, is DVKVTQSSRYLVKRTGEKVFLECVQDMDHENMFWYRQDPGLGLRLIYFSYDVKMKEKGDIPEGYSVSREKKERFSLILESASTNQTSMYLCAHSRTGNRNTIYFGEGSWLTVV.

The chain carries TRBV7-9 and TRBJ2-5; 11 bases map to TRBD2. Trimming removed 8 bases from V and 5 bases from J; junction bases left unmatched: 10. The CDR3 is 15 amino acids. Per germline, CDR1 SEHNR and CDR2 FQNEAQ (reference sequence). The CDR3 is CASGVGLADRETQYF. The CDR3 region has the DNA TGTGCCAGCGGCGTGGGACTAGCGGACAGGGAGACCCAGTACTTC.

This clonotype was recorded a few times. The CDR3 DNA follows: TGCAGCGGGTCCCGGGGGCACTCCTACGAGCAGTACTTC. Translating gives CSGSRGHSYEQYF. V and J are TRBV29-1 and TRBJ2-7; D may match TRBD1 or TRBD2 (6 bases each). The germline V gene has CDR1 SQVTM and CDR2 ANQGSEA. CDR3 size: 13 residues. Trimming pared 7 bases from V and 0 bases from J, leaving 13 bases between.

J is TRBJ2-3 and V is TRBV6-2 or TRBV6-3; 8 nucleotides match TRBD2. Germline-derived CDR1 and CDR2 are MNHEY and SVGEGT. Germline trimming cut 6 bases from V and 0 bases from J; bases unmatched to any gene: 5. CDR3 length: 15 residues. The CDR3 DNA reads as TGTGCCAGCAGCCCCCAGCGGGAGAGCACAGATACGCAGTATTTT. This translates into CASSPQRESTDTQYF.

The table lists this clonotype with a few counts. This rearrangement joins TRBV27 to TRBJ1-6, with no clear D. V shed 3 bases and J shed 6 bases, with 9 bases lying between them. CDR3 length: 14 residues. The germline V gene has CDR1 MNHEY and CDR2 SMNVEV (reference sequence). The CDR3, as DNA: TGTGCCAGCAGTTTGCGTCAGGCTAATTCACCCCTCCACTTT. It codes for CASSLRQANSPLHF.

This clonotype was observed a few times. The junction departs from the called germline gene at one end, perhaps through a read error. The gene calls are TRBV7-7 and TRBJ1-5; D remains ambiguous. In germline, CDR1 is SSHAT, CDR2 FNYEAQ (reference sequence). The CDR3 loop spans 13 amino acids. The CDR3 region is CASSLDFNQPQHF. DNA for the CDR3: TGTGCTAGCAGCTTGGATTTCAATCAGCCCCAGCATTTT.

The chain uses TRBV10-1 and TRBJ2-2; tentative D call: TRBD2 (5 bases). The CDR3 covers 17 residues. V lost 2 bases to trimming and J lost 3 bases, with 16 bases between them. Germline V gene data show CDR1 as WNHNN and CDR2 as SYGVQD (reference sequence). CDR3 in DNA: TGCGCCAGCAGTGAGAGCTTGTTGCGGGCCGACACCGGGGAGCTGTTTTTT. It codes for CASSESLLRADTGELFF.

The rearrangement joins TRBV11-2 to TRBJ2-3; 7 bases line up with TRBD2. Germline-derived CDR1 and CDR2 are SGHAT and FQNNGV. V lost 5 bases, J lost 9 bases, and 8 bases stayed unmatched. The CDR3 loop spans 13 amino acids. CDR3 in amino acids: CASSNPGGLTQYF. In DNA form, the CDR3 reads TGTGCCAGCAGCAACCCGGGGGGACTGACGCAGTATTTT.

V usage is TRBV4-3 and J usage is TRBJ2-1, with D unresolved. The CDR3 is made up of 14 amino acids. Germline CDR1 reads LGHNA; CDR2 reads YSLEER. Trimming stripped 1 base from V and 8 bases from J, with 12 bases between. The DNA for the CDR3 is TGCGCCAGCAGCCAAGGGCCGGCCTCGGATGAGCAGTTCTTC. Translating gives CASSQGPASDEQFF.